The rows below give T cell receptor beta chains drawn from one sample of a study of graft-versus-host responses after intestinal transplantation. The repertoire was sequenced with immunoSEQ multiplex PCR; TCRdb's copy has only in-frame clones and lacks some. This table holds about 46,000 clones, approximately 92% found once. Sequenced material: PBMCs, taken about 790 days after a first intestinal transplant, on the day of a second. These receptors all come from a human patient who received an intestinal transplant, so some T cells may come from the graft donor. The CDR3 runs from the conserved cysteine through the conserved F or W. D genes are given only for firm matches. The size of a clone is reported for some rows only, either as once, few or many, or as a class for expanded clones.

CDR3nt	CDR3aa	d_gene	abundance	v_gene	j_gene
TGTGCCAGCAGTTTTGGCAGGGTCCCCCATGAGCAGTTCTTC	CASSFGRVPHEQFF	.	.	TRBV28	TRBJ2-1
TGTGCCAGCTCACCAGGGACAGGGATCGGCCACACCTTC	CASSPGTGIGHTF	TRBD1	once	TRBV18	TRBJ1-2
TGCAGCGCCGGGACAGGGGAACTGGTAGTCAACTATGGCTACACCTTC	CSAGTGELVVNYGYTF	TRBD1	.	TRBV29-1	TRBJ1-2
TGTGCCAGCAGGGGTAGTGGGCCTAATGAAAAACTGTTTTTT	CASRGSGPNEKLFF	.	once	TRBV6-5	TRBJ1-4
TGTGCCAGCAGCTTAAGTCCGACAGATACGCAGTATTTT	CASSLSPTDTQYF	.	.	TRBV7-3	TRBJ2-3
TGTGCCAGCAGCTCGGTCAGGGACAATCAGCCCCAGCATTTT	CASSSVRDNQPQHF	.	.	TRBV5-5	TRBJ1-5
TGTGCCAGCAACCCAATGTGGATCAGCTCCTACGAGCAGTACTTC	CASNPMWISSYEQYF	.	.	TRBV6-5	TRBJ2-7
TGCGCCAGCAGCCTGACACAGCAATCTTATAATTCACCCCTCCACTTT	CASSLTQQSYNSPLHF	.	.	TRBV5-1	TRBJ1-6
TGTGCCAGCAGTTCCCGGGACAGGGTACCCGGGGAGCTGTTTTTT	CASSSRDRVPGELFF	TRBD1	.	TRBV28	TRBJ2-2
TGTGCCAGCAGCTTATACCTCCGAGAGGGCACTGAAGCTTTCTTT	CASSLYLREGTEAFF	.	.	TRBV7-9	TRBJ1-1
TGTGCCAGCAGCGAGGCCGGTCGGGACAGCAATGAAAAACTGTTTTTT	CASSEAGRDSNEKLFF	TRBD1	once	TRBV28	TRBJ1-4
TGTGCCAGCAGCGCATCCGGGGGAGGGGGCGGAGGTGAAGCTTTCTTT	CASSASGGGGGGEAFF	TRBD1	few	TRBV9	TRBJ1-1
TGCGCCAGCAGCTTGGCAGGCGTTCAGTACTTC	CASSLAGVQYF	.	.	TRBV5-1	TRBJ2-5
TGTGCCAGTAGTCTCGGACTAGCGGGAGTTGAGCAGTTCTTC	CASSLGLAGVEQFF	TRBD2	once	TRBV19	TRBJ2-1
TGTGCCAGCAGTTCCCGGCCTGGCCTCACCGGGGAGCTGTTTTTT	CASSSRPGLTGELFF	.	.	TRBV5-6	TRBJ2-2
TGCGCCAGCAGCTCAGACAGGGACCGCGGGATGGACGGGGAGCTGTTTTTT	CASSSDRDRGMDGELFF	.	.	TRBV5-1	TRBJ2-2
TGTGCCAGCAGCCCGTTCCAAGAGACCCAGTACTTC	CASSPFQETQYF	.	.	TRBV7-8	TRBJ2-5
TGTGCCAGCAGCTTGGAATCATCAGATACGCAGTATTTT	CASSLESSDTQYF	.	once	TRBV5-4	TRBJ2-3
TGTGCCAGCAGTCCCGGGACCCCTAATCAGCCCCAGCATTTT	CASSPGTPNQPQHF	.	once	TRBV28	TRBJ1-5
TGTGCCAGCAGCTTCACCCAAGAGACCCAGTACTTC	CASSFTQETQYF	.	.	TRBV11-2	TRBJ2-5
TGTGCCTGGACTCTACAGGGGCTCGAGTTCTATGGCTACACCTTC	CAWTLQGLEFYGYTF	TRBD1	.	TRBV30	TRBJ1-2
TGTGCCAGCAGTCATGCCCCAGGACTAGCTTACAATGAGCAGTTCTTC	CASSHAPGLAYNEQFF	TRBD2	.	TRBV27	TRBJ2-1
TGCGCCAGCAGCTTGGTAGTCTCTGCAGGCAACTATGGCTACACCTTC	CASSLVVSAGNYGYTF	.	.	TRBV5-1	TRBJ1-2
TGTGCCAGCAGCCCCGTTTGGCAGGGGGCCACAGATACGCAGTATTTT	CASSPVWQGATDTQYF	TRBD1	.	TRBV28	TRBJ2-3
TGTGCCAGTAGTATAAGATCCCGTATATCAGGGGCCTACGAGCAGTACTTC	CASSIRSRISGAYEQYF	.	.	TRBV19	TRBJ2-7
TGTGCCACCAGCAGAGGCACGGGTTACATGAACACTGAAGCTTTCTTT	CATSRGTGYMNTEAFF	.	.	TRBV15	TRBJ1-1
TGTGCCAGCAGTCAAACAGGGACTAGCGGGGGCGAGCAGTACTTC	CASSQTGTSGGEQYF	TRBD2	.	TRBV6-6	TRBJ2-7
TGTGCCAGTAGTATAGGGTCGGGCTCGCTCTACGAGCAGTACTTC	CASSIGSGSLYEQYF	.	.	TRBV19	TRBJ2-7
TGTGCCAGCTCCCCAGGGACAGGGGTAAAGGCTGAAGCTTTCTTT	CASSPGTGVKAEAFF	TRBD1	.	TRBV18	TRBJ1-1
TGTGCCAGCAGCCCTAATAGCGGGAGGATTAACACCGGGGAGCTGTTTTTT	CASSPNSGRINTGELFF	TRBD2	.	TRBV11-3	TRBJ2-2
TGTGCCAGCAGCATCGGGACCACCGCCGAGCAGTACTTC	CASSIGTTAEQYF	.	.	TRBV5-4	TRBJ2-7
TGTGCCAGCAGCCGCGGTGGGGGTGGGGCCTCCTACAATGAGCAGTTCTTC	CASSRGGGGASYNEQFF	.	.	TRBV14	TRBJ2-1
TGTGCCAGCAGCTTGGGGGGTAGCGAGCAGTACTTC	CASSLGGSEQYF	.	.	TRBV5-4	TRBJ2-7
TGTGCCAGCAGCTTGGGATGGAGAATCGTCCCCGGGGAGCTGTTTTTT	CASSLGWRIVPGELFF	.	.	TRBV5-6	TRBJ2-2
TGTGCCAGCAGTGACGCGGCTAGCGGGGGCTACGAGCAGTACTTC	CASSDAASGGYEQYF	TRBD2	once	TRBV2	TRBJ2-7
TGTGCCAGCAGCTTACAGGATTTTAACACTGAAGCTTTCTTT	CASSLQDFNTEAFF	.	.	TRBV7-9	TRBJ1-1
TGTGCCAGCAGCTTAGGGAGGACAGGAGAAGCTTTCTTT	CASSLGRTGEAFF	TRBD1	.	TRBV7-8	TRBJ1-1
TGTGCCAGCAGCTTTACTATCTACAATGAGCAGTTCTTC	CASSFTIYNEQFF	.	.	TRBV6-5	TRBJ2-1
TGTGCCAGCAGTCTCCGACAGCCTAGCTTAGCCAAAAACATTCAGTACTTC	CASSLRQPSLAKNIQYF	.	.	TRBV28	TRBJ2-4
TGTGCCAGCAGTGGAAATGCCCCCCAGGGCTGGGGGCAGTACTTC	CASSGNAPQGWGQYF	.	.	TRBV6-1	TRBJ2-7
TGCGCCAGCAGCTTGGCCGGGACTCTAAACACTGAAGCTTTCTTT	CASSLAGTLNTEAFF	.	once	TRBV5-1	TRBJ1-1